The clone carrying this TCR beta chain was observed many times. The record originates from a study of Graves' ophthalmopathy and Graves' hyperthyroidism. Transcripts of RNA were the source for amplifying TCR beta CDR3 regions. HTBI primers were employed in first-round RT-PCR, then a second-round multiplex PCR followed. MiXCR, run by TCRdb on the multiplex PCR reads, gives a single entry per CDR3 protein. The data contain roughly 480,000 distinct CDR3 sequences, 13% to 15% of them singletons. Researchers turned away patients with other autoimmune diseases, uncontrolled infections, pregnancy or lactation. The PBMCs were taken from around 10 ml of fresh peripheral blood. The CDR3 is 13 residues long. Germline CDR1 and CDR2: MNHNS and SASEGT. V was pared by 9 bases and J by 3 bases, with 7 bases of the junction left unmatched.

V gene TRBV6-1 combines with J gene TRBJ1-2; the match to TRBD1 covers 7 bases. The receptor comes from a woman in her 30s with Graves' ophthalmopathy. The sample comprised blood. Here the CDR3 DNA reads TGTGCCAGTCTGCAGGGGGACTACTATGGCTACACCTTC. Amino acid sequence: CASLQGDYYGYTF.